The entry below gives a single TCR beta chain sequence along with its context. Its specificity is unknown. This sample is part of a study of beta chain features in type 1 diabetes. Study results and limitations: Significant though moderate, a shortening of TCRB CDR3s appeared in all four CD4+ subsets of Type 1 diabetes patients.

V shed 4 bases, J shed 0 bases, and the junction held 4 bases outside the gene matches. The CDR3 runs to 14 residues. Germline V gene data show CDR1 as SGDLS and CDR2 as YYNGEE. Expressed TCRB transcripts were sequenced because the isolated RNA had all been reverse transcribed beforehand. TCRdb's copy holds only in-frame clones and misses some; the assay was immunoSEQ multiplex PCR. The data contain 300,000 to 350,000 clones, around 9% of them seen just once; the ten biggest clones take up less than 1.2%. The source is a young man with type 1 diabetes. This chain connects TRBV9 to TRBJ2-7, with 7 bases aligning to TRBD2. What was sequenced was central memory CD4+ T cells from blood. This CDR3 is CASSYSGDSYEQYF. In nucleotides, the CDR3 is TGTGCCAGCAGCTACAGCGGGGACTCCTACGAGCAGTACTTC.